The rows below give T cell receptor beta chains drawn from one sample of a study of T cell clonotyping in hematopoietic cell transplantation. Measured with immunoSEQ multiplex PCR; TCRdb has only the in-frame clones, and not every one. Of about 41,000 clones listed, 95% are singletons. Sequences were obtained from peripheral blood mononuclear cells. The receptors were sampled from a young man in good health. Some clones in this sample may be carry-over from other donors' samples. CDR3s include the opening cysteine and the closing phenylalanine or tryptophan. Fields, in order: V gene, J gene, clone size, CDR3 length, D gene, CDR3 DNA, CDR3 protein. A D gene is named only where the DNA matches it firmly. Rows give clone size only sometimes, using once, few, many, or a class for an expanded clone.

>TRBV7-9|TRBJ1-6|.|13|.
TGTGCCAGCAGCTTAGCAGGGGATTCACCCCTCCACTTT
CASSLAGDSPLHF
>TRBV5-6|TRBJ1-2|.|16|TRBD1
TGTGCCAGCAGCTTGGATTTTAGGGACAGGACATATGGCTACACCTTC
CASSLDFRDRTYGYTF
>TRBV30|TRBJ2-3|.|13|.
TGTGCCTGGAGTGGAGCGCGAGGGGATACGCAGTATTTT
CAWSGARGDTQYF
>TRBV5-4|TRBJ1-3|.|15|.
TGTGCCAGCAGTTATGGGTCCCCAGGAGGAAACACCATATATTTT
CASSYGSPGGNTIYF
>TRBV11-2|TRBJ2-6|.|19|.
TGTGCCAGCAGCTTTAGCGACAGGGGACTATCCTCTGGGGCCAACGTCCTGACTTTC
CASSFSDRGLSSGANVLTF
>TRBV5-1|TRBJ2-5|.|15|TRBD2
TGCGCCAGCAGCAAGACTAGCGGGGGACAAGAGACCCAGTACTTC
CASSKTSGGQETQYF
>TRBV7-9|TRBJ2-6|.|16|.
TGTGCCAGCAGCGGACAGCGATACTCTGGGGCCAACGTCCTGACTTTC
CASSGQRYSGANVLTF
>TRBV7-9|TRBJ1-2|.|13|.
TGTGCCAGCAGGCAACCACCCAATCGTGGCTACACCTTC
CASRQPPNRGYTF
>TRBV29-1|TRBJ2-2|.|16|TRBD2
TGCAGCGTCATAGATCTGGGACTAGGGAGGACTTTGGAGCTGTTTTTT
CSVIDLGLGRTLELFF
>TRBV19|TRBJ1-1|.|14|.
TGTGCCAGTAGTATGCAGAATACGAACACTGAAGCTTTCTTT
CASSMQNTNTEAFF
>TRBV5-1|TRBJ1-2|once|11|.
TGCGCCAGCAGCTACGGATATGGCTACACCTTC
CASSYGYGYTF
>TRBV19|TRBJ1-2|.|14|.
TGTGCCAGTAGTATCGGGAGTCCCTCCTATGGCTACACCTTC
CASSIGSPSYGYTF
>TRBV11-3|TRBJ2-7|.|15|.
TGTGCCAGCAGCTTAACGTATCGAGTTTCCAACGAGCAGTACTTC
CASSLTYRVSNEQYF
>TRBV4-2|TRBJ1-6|.|15|.
TGTGCCAGCAGCCAAGATCGGGGGGGAAAATCACCCCTCCACTTT
CASSQDRGGKSPLHF
>TRBV4-1|TRBJ2-7|.|14|.
TGCGCCAGCAGCCAGAGCACACAGAGCTACGAGCAGTACTTC
CASSQSTQSYEQYF
>TRBV9|TRBJ1-2|once|12|.
TGTGCCAGCAGCGCCAGAAACTATGGCTACACCTTC
CASSARNYGYTF
>TRBV4-1|TRBJ2-1|.|15|.
TGCGCCAGCAGCCAGCTCCCCCCCAGGGGAAATGAGCAGTTCTTC
CASSQLPPRGNEQFF
>TRBV27|TRBJ1-2|.|16|.
TGTGCCAGCAGTCGCGCTACCCGGACTGAAAACTATGGCTACACCTTC
CASSRATRTENYGYTF
>TRBV11-2|TRBJ1-3|.|16|TRBD1
TGTGCCAGCAGCCCGGACAGGGTACACTCTGGAAACACCATATATTTT
CASSPDRVHSGNTIYF
>TRBV15|TRBJ2-3|.|17|TRBD2
TGTGCCACCAGCAGAGAGACTAGCGGTTATACCACAGATACGCAGTATTTT
CATSRETSGYTTDTQYF
>TRBV11-3|TRBJ1-1|.|14|.
TGTGCCAGCAGCGCGAGAAGTCTGAACACTGAAGCTTTCTTT
CASSARSLNTEAFF
>TRBV2|TRBJ1-1|.|14|.
TGTGCCAGCAGCCCTCGGGCCTCCTCGAGTAGAGCTTTCTTT
CASSPRASSSRAFF
>TRBV7-9|TRBJ2-7|.|12|.
TGTGCCAGCAGCGAGGTCACTAACGAGCAGTACTTC
CASSEVTNEQYF
>TRBV6-4|TRBJ1-1|.|13|.
TGTGCCAGCAGTGACGGGGAAAACACTGAAGCTTTCTTT
CASSDGENTEAFF
>TRBV2|TRBJ1-1|.|14|.
TGTGCCAGCAGTACCGCGGGGACCGACACTGAAGCTTTCTTT
CASSTAGTDTEAFF
>TRBV7-3|TRBJ2-3|.|16|TRBD2
TGTGCCAGCAGCCCAGGGGCGGGGGGCAACACAGATACGCAGTATTTT
CASSPGAGGNTDTQYF
>TRBV4-1|TRBJ1-5|.|14|.
TGCGCCAGCAGCCAAGATCTTGGGATTCAGCCCCAGCATTTT
CASSQDLGIQPQHF
>TRBV10-2|TRBJ2-7|.|16|.
TGCGCCAGCAGTGAGACCCTCGGGCCAGTGATCTACGAGCAGTACTTC
CASSETLGPVIYEQYF
>TRBV9|TRBJ2-3|.|17|.
TGTGCCAGCAGCGTAGACCCCGCGGGGGCGGGGGCCGATACGCAGTATTTT
CASSVDPAGAGADTQYF
>TRBV4-3|TRBJ2-2|.|15|.
TGCGCCAGCAGCCCTACTCTCCGGGGGACCGGGGAGCTGTTTTTT
CASSPTLRGTGELFF
>TRBV11-3|TRBJ1-3|once|16|.
TGTGCCAGCAGCACGGGAGGCAGTGGTGCGAAAAACACCATATATTTT
CASSTGGSGAKNTIYF
>TRBV7-9|TRBJ2-1|.|15|TRBD2
TGTGCCAGCAGCGTGGGACTAGCGGGGGCCAATGAGCAGTTCTTC
CASSVGLAGANEQFF
>TRBV19|TRBJ2-1|once|14|.
TGTGCCAGTAGTTTATCAGACAGTTACAATGAGCAGTTCTTC
CASSLSDSYNEQFF
>TRBV13|TRBJ1-3|.|16|.
TGTGCCAGCAGCTTAGAGGGCGCGGGATCTGGAAACACCATATATTTT
CASSLEGAGSGNTIYF
>TRBV11-2|TRBJ1-1|.|13|.
TGTGCCAGCAGCTTAGACCCGAACACTGAAGCTTTCTTT
CASSLDPNTEAFF
>TRBV5-1|TRBJ1-4|.|18|TRBD1
TGCGCCAGCAGCTTGTGGGGCAGGGAAGAGGGGGCGAAGGAAAAACTGTTTTTT
CASSLWGREEGAKEKLFF
>TRBV6-1|TRBJ2-2|.|15|TRBD2
TGTGCCAGCAGTGAGACTAGCGAGGGCGCCGGGGAGCTGTTTTTT
CASSETSEGAGELFF
>TRBV5-1|TRBJ2-3|.|16|TRBD1
TGCGCCAGCAGCGCGCAGACAGGGGTTAGCACAGATACGCAGTATTTT
CASSAQTGVSTDTQYF
>TRBV5-1|TRBJ1-5|.|15|.
TGCGCCAGCAGCTTGTCAGGTATAATGGATCAGCCCCAGCATTTT
CASSLSGIMDQPQHF
>TRBV11-3|TRBJ2-2|once|16|TRBD2
TGTGCCAGCAGCTTAGTGGGAGGGTCGAACACCGGGGAGCTGTTTTTT
CASSLVGGSNTGELFF
>TRBV27|TRBJ2-5|once|16|TRBD2
TGTGCCAGCAGTTTAGGAGGACTAGCGGGAAAAGAGACCCAGTACTTC
CASSLGGLAGKETQYF
>TRBV9|TRBJ2-5|.|13|.
TGTGCCAGCAGCCTTGGGCCGGAAGAGACCCAGTACTTC
CASSLGPEETQYF
>TRBV6-5|TRBJ1-2|.|14|.
TGTGCCAGCAGACCCTGGACGGACCCCTATGGCTACACCTTC
CASRPWTDPYGYTF
>TRBV13|TRBJ2-1|.|12|.
TGTGCCAGCGGGGGTAGACTGTATGAGCAGTTCTTC
CASGGRLYEQFF
>TRBV29-1|TRBJ2-3|.|18|TRBD2
TGCAGCGTTGTAATCCTCACGATAGCGGGGCCGAACACAGATACGCAGTATTTT
CSVVILTIAGPNTDTQYF
>TRBV11-2|TRBJ2-7|.|16|TRBD1
TGTGCCAGCAGCTCCCCAAAGGGGGCGATTTCCTACGAGCAGTACTTC
CASSSPKGAISYEQYF
>TRBV7-9|TRBJ1-3|.|16|.
TGTGCCAGCAGCTTAGTGGTAACAACGTCTGGAAACACCATATATTTT
CASSLVVTTSGNTIYF
>TRBV12-5|TRBJ1-5|.|14|TRBD1
TGTGCTAGTGGTGCCGACAGGGGCGATCAGCCCCAGCATTTT
CASGADRGDQPQHF
>TRBV4-1|TRBJ2-7|.|15|TRBD2
TGCGCCAGCAGCCTTTTTGTACTAGCGGGAGCCGAGCAGTACTTC
CASSLFVLAGAEQYF
>TRBV5-8|TRBJ1-5|.|14|.
TGTGCCAGCAGCTTGATGGGGAGCAATCAGCCCCAGCATTTT
CASSLMGSNQPQHF
>TRBV7-2|TRBJ2-1|.|18|.
TGTGCCAGCAGCTTAATAGCCACGTACACGAGCTCCTACAATGAGCAGTTCTTC
CASSLIATYTSSYNEQFF
>TRBV30|TRBJ1-1|.|15|.
TGTGCCTGGAGTGACCCGGGCGTGGTGAACACTGAAGCTTTCTTT
CAWSDPGVVNTEAFF
>TRBV9|TRBJ2-7|.|14|.
TGTGCCAGCAGCGCAGGGGCGGGGACCTACGAGCAGTACTTC
CASSAGAGTYEQYF
>TRBV6-4|TRBJ1-2|.|12|.
TGTGCCAGCAGTGACGCTGGAGGGGACTACACCTTC
CASSDAGGDYTF
>TRBV7-9|TRBJ2-7|.|14|.
TGTGCCAGCAGCACCCTTGGCGGTTCCTACGAGCAGTACTTC
CASSTLGGSYEQYF
>TRBV6-5|TRBJ2-7|once|14|.
TGTGCCGCGAAACGTCTCGGGTTACCCTACGAGCAGTACTTC
CAAKRLGLPYEQYF
>TRBV18|TRBJ1-1|.|14|.
TGTGCCAGCTCACCAAGACAGTTGAACACTGAAGCTTTCTTT
CASSPRQLNTEAFF
>TRBV25-1|TRBJ2-7|.|14|.
TGTGCCAGCAGCGTGGACCGCGTCTCCTACGAGCAGTACTTC
CASSVDRVSYEQYF
>TRBV11-2|TRBJ2-1|.|13|TRBD2
TGTGCCAGCAGCTTAGCGGGAGGGCCTTCGGAGTTCTTC
CASSLAGGPSEFF